The 13 T cell receptor beta chains below come from one sample, sequenced in a study of shared clonotypes between healthy human individuals. Assay: immunoSEQ multiplex PCR; the TCRdb copy retains only in-frame clones and omits some. This repertoire shows about 600,000 clones, around 97% found once; its top ten account for about 0.057%. Sequenced material: naive CD4+ T cells sorted from blood. Subset described: CD45RA+ positively selected. These TCRs come from a woman aged 30 to 39 in good health.

CDR3 sequence reads: CAWSLGPGDEKLFF. For the CDR3, the DNA is TGTGCCTGGAGTCTAGGTCCCGGGGACGAAAAACTGTTTTTT. The rearrangement joins TRBV30 to TRBJ1-4; weak D call: TRBD1 (5 bases). Germline V gene lookup returns CDR1 GTSNPN and CDR2 SVGIG (reference sequence). V was shortened by 2 bases and J by 8 bases, with 15 bases between the two germline ends. CDR3 size: 14 residues.

This chain links TRBV7-6 with TRBJ2-1; 9 nucleotides agree with TRBD2. V lost 1 base, J lost 7 bases, and 5 bases stayed unmatched. This CDR3 is 15 amino acids long. In germline, CDR1 is SGHVS, CDR2 FNYEAQ. The CDR3 sequence: CASSLVREGRNEQFF. The CDR3 DNA reads TGTGCCAGCAGCTTAGTGCGGGAGGGCCGGAATGAGCAGTTCTTC. The full variable domain, completed using reference TRBV7-6 and TRBJ2-1, is GAGVSQSPRYKVTKRGQDVALRCDPISGHVSLYWYRQALGQGPEFLTYFNYEAQQDKSGLPNDRFSAERPEGSISTLTIQRTEQRDSAMYRCASSLVREGRNEQFFGPGTRLTVL.

The chain has TRBV29-1 and TRBJ2-5; 7 nucleotides line up with TRBD1. With V trimmed by 3 bases and J by 4 bases, 8 bases remained unmatched. Germline CDR1 SQVTM, CDR2 ANQGSEA. The CDR3 runs 14 residues. Here the CDR3 DNA reads TGCAGCGTTGAGAATAGGGGGCGGTTAGAGACCCAGTACTTC. Its translation is CSVENRGRLETQYF.

The V call is TRBV7-6, the J call TRBJ2-5; D perhaps matches TRBD2 (6 bases). The length of the CDR3 is 15 residues. The germline V and J ends were trimmed by 5 bases and 7 bases, with 20 bases remaining between them. CDR1 is SGHVS and CDR2 is FNYEAQ in the germline V gene. The CDR3 region has the DNA TGTGCCAGCAGCCTATCATTTGGGGGGTATGGGACCCAGTACTTC. Its protein product is CASSLSFGGYGTQYF.

The rearrangement uses TRBV7-8 and TRBJ1-3; D gene unclear. The CDR3 spans 17 residues. Germline lookup yields CDR1 SGHVS and CDR2 FQNEAQ. V was pared by 1 base and J by 0 bases, with 13 bases between. The CDR3 DNA sequence: TGTGCCAGCAGCTTAGGGCTTTTTCTAGCCTCTGGAAACACCATATATTTT. It translates to CASSLGLFLASGNTIYF.

Of note for this clone: Different DNA sequences within this sample yield the same CDR3. This chain links TRBV28 with TRBJ2-3; no reliable D call. V gave up 3 bases and J gave up 0 bases, with 4 bases separating them. The CDR3 contains 13 residues. CDR1 is MDHEN and CDR2 is SYDVKM in the germline V gene. CDR3 DNA: TGTGCCAGCAGTTTGAAGAGCACAGATACGCAGTATTTT. Its translation is CASSLKSTDTQYF.

The chain is built from TRBV6-1 and TRBJ2-1; 7 bases are shared with TRBD2. Germline CDR1 and CDR2: MNHNS and SASEGT. This CDR3 is 14 amino acids long. Losses at the gene ends were 5 bases for V and 7 bases for J; bases not matched to a gene: 8. The CDR3 region is CASSLNAGENEQFF. The CDR3 coding sequence is TGTGCCAGCAGTCTCAATGCGGGGGAGAATGAGCAGTTCTTC.

In DNA form, the CDR3 reads TGTGCCAGCAGCCTCGAGGGGGGGTTAGTGCAAGGCGAGCAGTACTTC. Its translation: CASSLEGGLVQGEQYF. V is TRBV7-8 and J is TRBJ2-5; TRBD2 is a possible D gene (7 bases). The J call is uncertain, as TRBJ2-7 better fits the DNA end. The CDR3 is 16 residues long. Germline V gives CDR1 SGHVS, CDR2 FQNEAQ.

The chain has TRBV27 and TRBJ2-7; 9 nucleotides align to TRBD1. The length of the CDR3 is 15 residues. V lost 5 bases to trimming and J lost 4 bases; unmatched junction nucleotides: 9. Germline V gives CDR1 MNHEY, CDR2 SMNVEV (reference sequence). CDR3 loop: CASSTGQGIGYEQYF. The CDR3 DNA sequence: TGTGCCAGCAGTACGGGACAGGGAATAGGATACGAGCAGTACTTC.

The chain recombines TRBV7-2 with TRBJ2-1, with D possibly matching TRBD2 (6 bases). V lost 5 bases and J lost 3, with 11 bases in between. The CDR3 sequence is 14 residues long. The germline V gene encodes CDR1 SGHTA and CDR2 FQGNSA. This CDR3 reads CASSAEGYYNEQFF. The CDR3 DNA reads TGTGCCAGCAGCGCGGAGGGCTACTACAATGAGCAGTTCTTC.

This chain uses TRBV19 with TRBJ2-1; TRBD2 is a possible D gene (6 bases). The V end was cut by 5 bases, the J end by 7 bases, with 12 bases between. Germline assignment: CDR1 LNHDA and CDR2 SQIVND (reference sequence). This CDR3 is built from 13 residues. CDR3 in DNA: TGTGCCAGTAGTGCGGGACTCCGAAATGAGCAGTTCTTC. It codes for CASSAGLRNEQFF.

The rearrangement joins TRBV7-8 to TRBJ1-2; D not certain. CDR3 length: 16 amino acids. Trimming removed 0 bases from V and 1 base from J, with 12 bases in between. CDR1 is SGHVS, CDR2 FQNEAQ, per germline. CDR3 amino acids: CASSLALGGSNYGYTF. The CDR3 nucleotides read TGTGCCAGCAGCTTAGCGCTGGGCGGAAGTAACTATGGCTACACCTTC.

This chain connects TRBV5-6 to TRBJ2-1; TRBD2 agrees at 8 bases. The CDR3 extends over 15 amino acids. V lost 4 bases to trimming and J lost 2 bases; unmatched junction nucleotides: 5. Per the germline V gene, CDR1 is SGHDT and CDR2 is YYEEEE. CDR3 residues: CASSTTSGTYNEQFF. The CDR3 DNA reads as TGTGCCAGCAGCACTACTAGCGGTACCTACAATGAGCAGTTCTTC.